Shown below are 9 T cell receptor beta chains from a single sample sequenced in a study of OX40 agonist ivuxolimab in advanced cancers. Method: immunoSEQ multiplex PCR; TCRdb's copy keeps in-frame clones and lacks some. In the table there are 95,000 to 110,000 clones, approximately 90% of which are singletons. The sample in question was CD4+ or CD8+ T cells sorted from blood, obtained in a trial of the OX40 agonist ivuxolimab. These receptors were obtained from an adult with an advanced solid tumor such as melanoma, head and neck, liver or kidney cancer.

The V and J genes are TRBV18 and TRBJ1-5; 7 bases line up with TRBD1. After removal of 6 bases from V and 3 bases from J, the junction contained 2 bases not matched to a gene. This CDR3 contains 13 residues. The germline V gene encodes CDR1 KGHSH and CDR2 LQKENI. DNA of the CDR3: TGTGCCAGCTCTACAGGGGACAATCAGCCCCAGCATTTT. Its protein product is CASSTGDNQPQHF.

The rearrangement joins TRBV5-1 to TRBJ1-2; perhaps TRBD1 as D (6 bases). This CDR3 spans 16 amino acids. Trimming removed 7 bases from V and 0 bases from J, with 19 bases in between. CDR1 and CDR2 from the germline V gene are SGHRS and YFSETQ. This CDR3 is CASSPGQSTTNYGYTF. In nucleotides, the CDR3 is TGCGCCAGCTCCCCCGGACAGAGCACTACTAACTATGGCTACACCTTC.

The count of this clone is one. V gene TRBV6-6 combines with J gene TRBJ2-7; 7 positions agree with TRBD2. The CDR3 loop spans 15 amino acids. Per the germline V gene, CDR1 is MNHNY and CDR2 is SVGAGI (reference sequence). The V segment lost 7 bases and the J segment 0 bases; nucleotides outside the gene matches: 9. The CDR3 loop is CASTAGVGASYEQYF. CDR3 DNA: TGTGCCAGCACTGCGGGAGTAGGGGCCTCCTACGAGCAGTACTTC.

V gene TRBV2 combines with J gene TRBJ2-1; 11 bases align to TRBD2. J was trimmed by 3 bases and V by 11 bases; bases with no gene match: 9. This CDR3 is 15 amino acids long. Germline CDR1 and CDR2: SNHLY and FYNNEI. CDR3 nucleotide sequence: TGTGCCGGGAGGGCCGGACTAGCGGGCTACAATGAGCAGTTCTTC. It is translated as CAGRAGLAGYNEQFF.

This chain joins TRBV9 and TRBJ1-2; a weak D match, TRBD1 (6 bases). With 4 bases removed from V and 4 bases from J, the gap between germline ends came to 17 bases. In germline, CDR1 is SGDLS, CDR2 YYNGEE. The length of the CDR3 is 15 residues. This CDR3 is CASSPRQAAGYGYTF. Here the CDR3 DNA reads TGTGCCAGCAGCCCCAGACAGGCGGCTGGCTATGGCTACACCTTC.

This clone appeared a single time. The chain joins TRBV28 to TRBJ2-7; the D call may be TRBD1 or TRBD2 (5 bases each). Per germline, CDR1 MDHEN and CDR2 SYDVKM. The CDR3 totals 14 residues. V was cut by 3 bases and J by 2 bases, with 11 bases left in between. The CDR3 loop reads CASSFVGDPYEQYF. The CDR3 nucleotides are TGTGCCAGCAGTTTTGTCGGGGACCCCTACGAGCAGTACTTC.

CDR3 protein: CSVGSRGPGNTIYF. The DNA of the CDR3 is TGCAGCGTTGGTTCCAGGGGTCCTGGAAACACCATATATTTT. J is TRBJ1-3 and V is TRBV29-1; D perhaps matches TRBD1 (6 bases). Germline CDR1 and CDR2: SQVTM and ANQGSEA. V dropped 4 bases and J dropped 2 bases, with 12 bases sitting between them. The CDR3 consists of 14 residues.

V gene TRBV7-9 combines with J gene TRBJ1-6, with D unresolved. Trimming left V 1 base short and J 9 bases short, with 7 bases between. The CDR3 is 13 amino acids. CDR1 and CDR2 from the germline V gene are SEHNR and FQNEAQ (reference sequence). CDR3 amino acids: CASSLDLASPLHF. CDR3 DNA sequence: TGTGCCAGCAGCTTAGATTTGGCTTCACCCCTCCACTTT.

The chain employs TRBV5-1 and TRBJ2-1; 8 positions agree with TRBD2. Germline V gene sequence: CDR1 SGHRS, CDR2 YFSETQ. V lost 1 base and J lost 0; bases outside the gene matches: 6. The CDR3 totals 17 residues. CDR3 nucleotide sequence: TGCGCCAGCAGCTTGTTTACTAGCGGAAACTCCTACAATGAGCAGTTCTTC. Protein product: CASSLFTSGNSYNEQFF.